The present entry profiles one TCR beta chain with its context. This sample was included in a study of blood T cell repertoires in COVID-19. The overall study: Specimens from acute and convalescent COVID-19 originated in the United States, Italy and Spain.

Per the original data handling: Reference gene primers were amplified, and this amplification served to estimate nucleated cell counts. The protocol was immunoSEQ multiplex PCR, while the TCRdb copy is restricted to in-frame clones and leaves out a portion. The V and J calls and clone size were taken over from that table, and D and trimming were inferred from the DNA. The sample has around 170,000 clones; about 85% are singletons. This CDR3 contains 14 residues. Trimming cost V 3 bases and J 4 bases, with 10 bases left between them. Germline V CDR1 and CDR2: SGHDN, FVKESK. The clonotype originates from a man aged 65 to 79 who had recovered from COVID-19. This chain connects TRBV14 to TRBJ1-3; D not resolved. Input material: peripheral blood. The CDR3 DNA reads TGTGCCAGCAGCCACTTTTTAAGCGGAAACACCATATATTTT. Protein sequence: CASSHFLSGNTIYF.